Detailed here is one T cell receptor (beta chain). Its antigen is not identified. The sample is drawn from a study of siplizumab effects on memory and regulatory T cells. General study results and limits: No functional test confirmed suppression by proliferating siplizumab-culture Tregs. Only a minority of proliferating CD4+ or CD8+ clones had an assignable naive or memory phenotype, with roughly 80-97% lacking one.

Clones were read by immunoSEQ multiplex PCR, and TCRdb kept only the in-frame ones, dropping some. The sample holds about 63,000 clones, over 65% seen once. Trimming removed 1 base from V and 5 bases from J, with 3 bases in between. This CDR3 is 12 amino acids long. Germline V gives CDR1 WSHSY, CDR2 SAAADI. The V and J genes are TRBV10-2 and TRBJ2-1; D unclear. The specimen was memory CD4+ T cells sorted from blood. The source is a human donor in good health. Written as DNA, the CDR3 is TGCGCCAGCAGTGAGTTCAACAATGAGCAGTTCTTC. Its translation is CASSEFNNEQFF.